Presented here are 22 T cell receptor beta chains from one specimen sequenced in a study of T cell responses to AZD1222 COVID-19 vaccine. Libraries were prepared by immunoSEQ multiplex PCR; TCRdb keeps only in-frame clonotypes and omits some of them. The repertoire holds roughly 120,000 clones, with about four fifths as singletons. The sample in question was peripheral blood, obtained on day 0 of AZD1222 vaccination. These TCRs come from an adult in good health.

The V call is TRBV5-5, the J call TRBJ2-5, with 7 bases fitting TRBD1. CDR1 is SGHKS, CDR2 YYEKEE, per germline (reference sequence). The CDR3 runs to 17 residues. Losses at the gene ends were 4 bases for V and 0 bases for J; bases not matched to a gene: 12. The CDR3 DNA sequence: TGTGCCAGCAGCAAACTACCGGGACAGATTTACCAAGAGACCCAGTACTTC. The encoded protein is CASSKLPGQIYQETQYF.

This chain links TRBV7-4 with TRBJ1-3, with TRBD1 as a possible D gene (6 bases). V lost 6 bases to trimming and J lost 1 base, with 19 bases between them. CDR3 size: 17 residues. CDR1 is SGHVT, CDR2 SQSDAQ, per germline. CDR3 coding DNA: TGTGCCAGCAGATCTACTTCTACAGGGATTTCTGGAAACACCATATATTTT. It translates to CASRSTSTGISGNTIYF.

This clone showed up just a few times. The chain links TRBV18 to TRBJ1-3; tentatively, D is TRBD1 (6 bases). The V end was cut by 9 bases, the J end by 0 bases, with 12 bases between. The germline CDR1 and CDR2 sequences are KGHSH and LQKENI. The CDR3 extends over 14 amino acids. The CDR3 DNA sequence: TGTGCCAGTGGACAGCTCCTCTCTGGAAACACCATATATTTT. Its translation is CASGQLLSGNTIYF.

The CDR3 sequence: CASRPGETEAFF. In nucleotides, the CDR3 is TGTGCCAGCAGGCCAGGGGAGACTGAAGCTTTCTTT. The chain carries TRBV2 and TRBJ1-1; D might be TRBD1 (6 bases). The CDR3 covers 12 residues. V lost 6 bases and J lost 5, with 10 bases in between. Germline V gene data show CDR1 as SNHLY and CDR2 as FYNNEI.

This chain connects TRBV27 to TRBJ2-3; 8 bases match TRBD1. The CDR3 length is 14 residues. The junction had 6 bases not matched to a gene; V was cut back by 8 bases and J by 2 bases. Per germline, CDR1 MNHEY and CDR2 SMNVEV (reference sequence). CDR3 DNA: TGTGCCAGCCGCGATCAGGGGGCCACAGATACGCAGTATTTT. This encodes CASRDQGATDTQYF.

The chain links TRBV5-1 to TRBJ1-2; perhaps TRBD1 as D (6 bases). CDR1 is SGHRS and CDR2 is YFSETQ in the germline V gene. The CDR3 runs 16 residues. V shed 5 bases and J shed 4 bases, with 21 bases lying between them. The CDR3 loop is CASRRQDASGGYGYTF. As DNA, the CDR3 is TGCGCCAGCAGACGACAGGACGCGTCCGGGGGCTATGGCTACACCTTC.

This rearrangement joins TRBV3-1 (or the pseudogene TRBV3-2) to TRBJ1-5; TRBD1 is a possible D gene (5 bases). Germline assignment: CDR1 LGHDT and CDR2 YNNKEL (reference sequence). CDR3 length: 15 amino acids. Deletions cut 4 bases from V and 3 bases from J, with 13 bases between. DNA of the CDR3: TGTGCCAGCAGCCGAACGCAGGGATACAATCAGCCCCAGCATTTT. It translates to CASSRTQGYNQPQHF.

This chain connects TRBV5-5 to TRBJ1-2; D perhaps matches TRBD1 (5 bases). Trimming cost V 5 bases and J 3 bases, with 20 bases left between them. The germline gives CDR1 SGHKS, CDR2 YYEKEE (reference sequence). CDR3 size: 16 residues. CDR3 region: CASSWGERSGYYGYTF. CDR3 DNA: TGTGCCAGCAGTTGGGGGGAAAGGTCAGGGTACTATGGCTACACCTTC.

In regard to this clone: A junction end diverges from the germline sequence, so it may reflect a read error. The gene calls are TRBV10-3 and TRBJ1-1, with a possible D match to TRBD1 (6 bases). This CDR3 has 14 amino acids. Germline CDR1 reads ENHRY; CDR2 reads SYGVKD. The CDR3 here is CAVRGRKENTEAFF. The CDR3 DNA reads as TGTGCCGTCAGGGGAAGGAAGGAGAACACTGAAGCTTTCTTT.

The chain couples TRBV7-3 to TRBJ1-1; tentative D call: TRBD1 (5 bases). This CDR3 comprises 15 residues. Trimming cost V 5 bases and J 1 base, with 14 bases left between them. CDR1 and CDR2 (germline): SGHTA, FQGTGA. The CDR3 sequence: CASSLSGTQNTEAFF. The CDR3 coding sequence is TGTGCCAGCAGCCTATCCGGGACGCAGAACACTGAAGCTTTCTTT.

DNA of the CDR3: TGTGCCAGCAGCCAAGCGCTAAGCTCCTACGAGCAGTACTTC. This translates into CASSQALSSYEQYF. The V gene is TRBV3-1 (or the pseudogene TRBV3-2), the J gene TRBJ2-7, with D uncertain. Per germline, CDR1 LGHDT and CDR2 YNNKEL (reference sequence). V lost 1 base to trimming and J lost 0 bases, with 7 bases between them. The CDR3 is 14 residues long.

Only one count was recorded for this clone. This chain connects TRBV24-1 to TRBJ1-1; D is unresolved. V lost 3 bases to trimming and J lost 1 base, with 11 bases between them. CDR1 and CDR2 from the germline V gene are KGHDR and SFDVKD. The CDR3 length is 15 residues. The CDR3 nucleotides read TGTGCCACCAGTGATCAGAGTTCCGGGAACACTGAAGCTTTCTTT. This sequence encodes CATSDQSSGNTEAFF.

The chain couples TRBV20-1 to TRBJ2-7; D remains unclear. The V gene lost 3 bases and the J gene lost 11 bases, with 17 bases spanning the gap. Per the germline V gene, CDR1 is DFQATT and CDR2 is SNEGSKA (reference sequence). The CDR3 has 12 residues. The CDR3 loop reads CSASIQASGEYF. The CDR3 DNA is TGCAGTGCTAGTATCCAGGCCAGTGGGGAGTACTTC.

A single count supports this clone. DNA for the CDR3: TGTGCCAGCAGCTTAGCCGTTGGGACGGTCGGCCCCCAGCATTTT. It is translated as CASSLAVGTVGPQHF. This chain connects TRBV7-9 to TRBJ1-5, with a possible D match to TRBD1 (5 bases). Germline CDR1 and CDR2: SEHNR and FQNEAQ (reference sequence). The CDR3 covers 15 residues. Trimming took 0 bases from V and 10 from J, leaving 16 bases between them. The full variable domain, in which reference TRBV7-9 and TRBJ1-5 provide the parts outside the CDR3, is DTGVSQNPRHKITKRGQNVTFRCDPISEHNRLYWYRQTLGQGPEFLTYFQNEAQLEKSRLLSDRFSAERPKGSFSTLEIQRTEQGDSAMYLCASSLAVGTVGPQHFGDGTRLSIL.

V usage is TRBV6-6 and J usage is TRBJ2-1; 7 bases map to TRBD2. V lost 5 bases and J lost 9; bases outside the gene matches: 13. The CDR3 is 15 residues long. Germline V CDR1 and CDR2: MNHNY, SVGAGI (reference sequence). In DNA, the CDR3 is TGTGCCAGCAGTGCCATAGGGCGATCGGGGGGTGAGCAGTTCTTC. This encodes CASSAIGRSGGEQFF.

This chain links TRBV5-1 with TRBJ2-3; 9 bases map to TRBD1. V gave up 5 bases and J gave up 3 bases; unmatched junction bases: 4. This CDR3 is 14 amino acids long. Germline V gene data show CDR1 as SGHRS and CDR2 as YFSETQ. The CDR3: CASRLTGGTDTQYF. The CDR3 nucleotides are TGCGCCAGCAGGCTGACAGGGGGTACAGATACGCAGTATTTT.

This chain joins TRBV5-4 and TRBJ2-1; D is possibly TRBD2 (5 bases). In germline, CDR1 is SGHNT, CDR2 YYREEE (reference sequence). There are 17 residues in the CDR3. Trimming left V 6 bases short and J 0 bases short, with 19 bases between. The CDR3: CASTAKISVSSYNEQFF. CDR3 DNA sequence: TGTGCCAGCACGGCGAAAATTAGCGTTAGCTCCTACAATGAGCAGTTCTTC.

This rearrangement joins TRBV24-1 to TRBJ1-2; D gene uncertain. The germline V gene has CDR1 KGHDR and CDR2 SFDVKD. Trimming shortened V by 3 bases and J by 3 bases, and 13 bases separated the two germline ends. The CDR3 consists of 15 residues. The DNA for the CDR3 is TGTGCCACCAGTGATCCCTCGGGCCGAGACTATGGCTACACCTTC. Translation: CATSDPSGRDYGYTF.

This clone was found a few times. The V call is TRBV5-1, the J call TRBJ1-2; TRBD1 matches 10 bases. V lost 0 bases to trimming and J lost 3 bases; unmatched junction nucleotides: 5. CDR1 and CDR2 from the germline V gene are SGHRS and YFSETQ. The CDR3 is made up of 16 amino acids. In DNA form, the CDR3 reads TGCGCCAGCAGCTTGGCCCCGGACAGGGGGGACTATGGCTACACCTTC. Amino acid sequence: CASSLAPDRGDYGYTF.

The V and J genes are TRBV27 and TRBJ1-1, with 7 bases fitting TRBD1. CDR1 MNHEY and CDR2 SMNVEV come from the germline V gene (reference sequence). The CDR3 runs 14 residues. V was pared by 6 bases and J by 4 bases, with 8 bases of the junction left unmatched. Here the CDR3 reads CASRLRGGRTEAFF. In DNA, the CDR3 is TGTGCCAGCAGACTCAGGGGGGGACGCACTGAAGCTTTCTTT.

The CDR3 DNA is TGCGCCAGCAGCCAACCCGGGACTCGAGAGACCCAGTACTTC. Protein product: CASSQPGTRETQYF. The V gene is TRBV4-1, the J gene TRBJ2-5; D is perhaps TRBD2 (6 bases). CDR1 and CDR2 (germline): MGHRA, YSYEKL. CDR3 length: 14 residues. V was cut by 2 bases and J by 4 bases, with 11 bases left in between.

This rearrangement joins TRBV18 to TRBJ1-1, with 9 bases aligning to TRBD1. Germline V gives CDR1 KGHSH, CDR2 LQKENI. V was clipped by 4 bases and J by 11 bases; unmatched bases: 11. The CDR3 totals 14 residues. CDR3 protein: CASSRGQGPTWAFF. The CDR3 DNA follows: TGTGCCAGCTCACGAGGACAGGGGCCCACCTGGGCTTTCTTT.